This T cell receptor (beta chain) was captured in a study of radiation and T cells in renal cell carcinoma (dated by TCRdb to about 2020). For the wider study: In total, 50 to 55 samples underwent TCR beta sequencing: around 26 tumors plus 27 peripheral blood samples. In the 40 to 60 samples combined, roughly 4.4 million unique CDR3 nucleotide sequences were found, encoding about 2.7 million unique CDR3 amino acid sequences. The last blood draw occurred 4 weeks after radiation, at the same time as nephrectomy.

Reading the label with the study, this specimen's time point is: blood 4 weeks post-SBRT, at nephrectomy. The treatment or condition label of this sample denotes: 15 Gy SBRT to primary tumor, nephrectomy 4 weeks later. Samples were obtained from a clinical trial, in which 15 Gy stereotactic body radiation therapy was delivered to primary renal cell carcinomas and nephrectomy was performed 4 weeks later. To follow tumor-enriched clonotypes, serial peripheral blood was collected from radiation-treated patients at baseline and at 2 weeks and 4 weeks after SBRT. All patients had renal cell carcinoma with clear cell pathology. The QIAamp DNA Blood Mini Kit (Qiagen) was used to prepare genomic DNA for TCR sequencing. Samples were included in the analyses only if all quality control checks were passed. CDR1 and CDR2 are read off the germline V gene as MGHRA and YSYEKL. CDR3 length: 16 amino acids, cysteine to phenylalanine. Only CDR3 DNA is held: 48 bases, read in frame from base 1. The junction shows trimming of 1 base on V and 4 bases on J, plus 16 bases between the germline ends.

This clone has a handful of counts. The antigen it recognizes is unknown. It has no much larger one-base neighbor in the sample; base qualities were not kept. TCR beta libraries were generated from genomic DNA with the immunoSEQ kit, following the manufacturer's recommendations. For library preparation, a first multiplex PCR was performed with proprietary primers, followed by a second PCR in which unique barcodes were added, and bead cleanups were performed after each round. Each sample batch included a kit-provided positive control reaction and a negative control reaction. The final libraries underwent checking on an Agilent 4200 TapeStation D1000 ScreenTape, volumetric pooling, and quantification by qPCR. Sequencing was performed on an Illumina NextSeq500 with a MidOutput 150-cycle cartridge, and 156 Read1 and 15 Index1 cycles were run with kit custom primers. The pooled library was loaded at 0.75 to 1 pM, and about 20% PhiX control was spiked in. In the original analysis: The vendor-processed data were analyzed in R, and a clonotype was defined as all T cells that share the same CDR3 nucleotide sequence. For clone abundance analyses, frequencies were normalized to the 10,000 most abundant clones in each sample. Before analysis, public T cell clones were removed, and these numbered fewer than six per sample on average. A difference in abundance of at least 32-fold between compartments was used to define tumor-enriched and baseline blood-enriched clonotypes. Clonotypes expanded or contracted between blood time points were identified with a beta-binomial differential abundance model. Tumor-blood repertoire similarity was measured with the Baroni-Urbani and Buser coefficient, and groups were compared using two-tailed Wilcoxon tests in R. Here the immuneACCESS table is served through TCRdb, limited to in-frame sequences with V and J called. Missing clones are a known gap in these copies; in checked studies unresolved V genes cover under half, and the rest lacks a known reason. The V and J calls and clone size are taken from that table; D and trimming were inferred from the DNA. This sample comprises some 78,000 clones, 80% to 90% of them detected only once. Of the sample, nearly 6% is held by the ten largest clones.

Summary of the overall study and its limitations: In blood, the top tumor clonotypes increased from baseline to 2 weeks after radiation and then shrank by 4 weeks, which suggests a temporary expansion of tumor-resident clones. Dynamics of the blood repertoire were not tracked past 4 weeks after treatment. No pretreatment tumor biopsies were available, so the baseline intratumoral presence of clonotypes could not be determined. The single-armed trial design could not address effects of radiation dose or scheduling on the TCR repertoire.

The rearrangement combines TRBV4-1 with TRBJ1-2, and possibly TRBD1, on 6 matching bases. The receptor comes from a woman between 70 and 85 years old with renal cell carcinoma. The material sequenced was blood, taken from a patient whose treatment included radiotherapy and nephrectomy. The sequenced DNA is TGCGCCAGCAGCCAAGTGCGCGGGGGGCTGGGCTATGGCTACACCTTC. The resulting protein is CASSQVRGGLGYGYTF.